The TCR beta chain described here comes from a study of response to subunit inactivated influenza vaccine. The sample holds a few counts of this clonotype. Its specificity is not known. V was clipped by 2 bases and J by 14 bases, with 10 bases between them. Germline CDR1 SGHDT, CDR2 YYEEEE. There are 10 residues in the CDR3. MiXCR was run by TCRdb on the RT-PCR reads, yielding one entry per CDR3 protein. The repertoire holds more than 250,000 distinct CDR3 sequences, with 21% as singletons. General study findings and limits: The study's authors posited that every seasonal influenza vaccination enlists few new T cells.

Sequencing was performed on PBMCs from blood, taken about 20 months after vaccination. The sequence derives from a man in his fifties or sixties who received an inactivated influenza vaccine. The chain joins TRBV5-6 to TRBJ1-2; D remains unclear. This CDR3 reads CASSFSNGTF. The DNA of the CDR3 is TGTGCCAGCAGCTTCTCCAATGGGACCTTC.